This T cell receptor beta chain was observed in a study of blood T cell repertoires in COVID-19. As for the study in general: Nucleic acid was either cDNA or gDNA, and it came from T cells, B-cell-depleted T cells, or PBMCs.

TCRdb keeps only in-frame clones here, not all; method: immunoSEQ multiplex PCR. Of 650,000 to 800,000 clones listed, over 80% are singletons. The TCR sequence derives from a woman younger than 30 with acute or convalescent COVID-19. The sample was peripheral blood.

CDR3 loop: CASSQGRATYNEQFF. CDR3 bases: TGTGCCAGCAGCCAAGGGCGGGCCACCTACAATGAGCAGTTCTTC. V is TRBV3-1 (or the pseudogene TRBV3-2) and J is TRBJ2-1; perhaps TRBD2 as D (5 bases). Germline V CDR1 and CDR2: LGHDT, YNNKEL (reference sequence). The CDR3 is made up of 15 amino acids. The V and J ends lost 1 base and 2 bases respectively, with 9 bases between them.